This TCR beta chain is drawn from a study of read filtering for tumor transcriptome and immune sequencing. The overall study: IR-seq gave about 3.5 to 10.27 million TCR reads per sample; RNA-seq gave roughly 80 to 1,400. Overall study results and limits: Compared with RNA-seq, IR-seq gave much higher clonotype depth and reliability. Dropping single-read clonotypes raised IR-seq and RNA-seq shared-clonotype correlation.

At the time of active disease, bone marrow was collected from every patient. This library used 300 to 500 ng RNA and molecular barcoded adaptors spanning alpha/delta and beta/gamma chains. TCRdb ran MiXCR on the reads and lists one entry per CDR3 protein. The sample has approximately 65,000 distinct CDR3 sequences; roughly 13% are singletons. The CDR3 runs 14 residues. Deletions cut 3 bases from V and 8 bases from J, with 16 bases between. The V gene's germline CDR1 is MGHRA and CDR2 YSYEKL. This clonotype showed up many times. Its antigen is not known. This TCR derives from a donor at least 40 years old with multiple myeloma. The chain uses TRBV4-1 and TRBJ1-2, with D hard to call. Sequences were obtained from a population of CD138-negative cells sorted from bone marrow. This chain's CDR3 is CASSQPKLGKGYTF. CDR3 bases: TGCGCCAGCAGCCAGCCTAAATTGGGGAAAGGCTACACCTTC.